Each of the 29 T cell receptor beta chains below was sequenced from the same sample in a study of neurological immune-mediated disorders. Using its own MiXCR run on the 5' RACE reads, TCRdb lists one record per CDR3 protein. The sample records about 120,000 distinct CDR3 sequences, roughly 3.2% being singletons. Sequenced material: PBMCs. The receptors here all came from a woman aged 25 to 39 with multiple sclerosis.

Ten or more counts support this clonotype. This chain links TRBV10-3 with TRBJ2-1; 11 positions agree with TRBD2. The germline gives CDR1 ENHRY, CDR2 SYGVKD. This CDR3 has 16 residues. J gave up 8 bases and V 10 bases, and 16 bases lay outside the gene matches. The CDR3 loop reads CATAYLGLAAEDEQFF. The CDR3 coding sequence is TGTGCCACCGCCTATTTGGGACTAGCGGCCGAGGATGAGCAGTTCTTC.

This clonotype was recorded many times. This chain connects TRBV5-1 to TRBJ1-3, with 8 bases identical to TRBD1. Germline V CDR1 and CDR2: SGHRS, YFSETQ. The V gene end was trimmed by 5 bases and the J gene end by 4 bases; junction bases not matched to a gene: 5. CDR3 length: 14 amino acids. The CDR3 bases are TGCGCCAGCAGATCGGACAGGGACGGAAACACCATATATTTT. It is translated as CASRSDRDGNTIYF.

This clonotype showed up many times. The gene calls are TRBV6-2 or TRBV6-3 and TRBJ1-4; D gene uncertain. CDR1 and CDR2 (germline): MNHEY, SVGEGT. With 5 bases removed from V and 5 bases from J, the gap between germline ends came to 15 bases. The CDR3 loop spans 15 amino acids. CDR3 coding DNA: TGTGCCAGCAGTCCCCATGGGGTCGCGAATGAAAAACTGTTTTTT. Protein: CASSPHGVANEKLFF.

This clonotype has ten or more counts. This chain's CDR3 is CASSQEGQGWNTEAFF. CDR3 in DNA: TGTGCCAGCAGCCAAGAGGGGCAGGGGTGGAACACTGAAGCTTTCTTT. The gene calls are TRBV3-1 and TRBJ1-1, with a weak D call TRBD1 (6 bases). This CDR3 is 16 amino acids long. Trimming took 0 bases from V and 1 from J, leaving 12 bases between them. Germline V gene lookup returns CDR1 LGHDT and CDR2 YNNKEL (reference sequence).

This clonotype was counted many times. The chain joins TRBV7-2 to TRBJ1-2; 8 bases fit TRBD1. With V trimmed by 0 bases and J by 2 bases, 5 bases remained unmatched. This CDR3 is 16 amino acids long. Per the germline V gene, CDR1 is SGHTA and CDR2 is FQGNSA. The CDR3 region has the DNA TGTGCCAGCAGCTTAGCCCCCAGGACAGGGAACTATGGCTACACCTTC. It translates to CASSLAPRTGNYGYTF.

This clonotype came up many times. V usage is TRBV20-1 and J usage is TRBJ1-4, with D tentatively TRBD1 (5 bases). The CDR3 contains 16 residues. CDR1 is DFQATT and CDR2 is SNEGSKA in the germline V gene (reference sequence). V lost 0 bases to trimming and J lost 7 bases, with 18 bases between them. The CDR3 loop reads CSARDHLGRGSEKLFF. The CDR3, as DNA: TGCAGTGCTAGAGATCACTTGGGGCGGGGGAGTGAAAAACTGTTTTTT.

At least ten counts were recorded for this clonotype. The chain is built from TRBV18 and TRBJ1-1; possibly TRBD1 for D (5 bases). From germline, CDR1 is KGHSH and CDR2 LQKENI. Deletions cut 4 bases from V and 0 bases from J, with 9 bases between. CDR3 length: 14 amino acids. The CDR3 DNA sequence: TGTGCCAGCTCACAACAAGGGGTGAACACTGAAGCTTTCTTT. This codes for CASSQQGVNTEAFF.

The sample holds many counts of this clonotype. This chain links TRBV5-1 with TRBJ2-1, with D perhaps TRBD1 (5 bases). The CDR3 runs to 14 residues. Germline V gene sequence: CDR1 SGHRS, CDR2 YFSETQ. V lost 3 bases, J lost 7 bases, and 14 bases lay in between. CDR3 region: CASSSGYQGNEQFF. The CDR3 nucleotides read TGCGCCAGCAGCTCCGGCTATCAGGGTAATGAGCAGTTCTTC.

This clonotype was counted ten times or more. The chain has TRBV5-1 and TRBJ2-5; either TRBD1 or TRBD2 may fit D (5 bases each). Trimming cost V 6 bases and J 1 base, with 10 bases left between them. CDR3 length equals 13 residues. Germline CDR1 reads SGHRS; CDR2 reads YFSETQ. The CDR3: CASTSGAQETQYF. CDR3 sequence (DNA): TGCGCCAGCACCTCCGGGGCCCAAGAGACCCAGTACTTC. Full variable domain (outside the CDR3, taken from reference TRBV5-1 and TRBJ2-5): KAGVTQTPRYLIKTRGQQVTLSCSPISGHRSVSWYQQTPGQGLQFLFEYFSETQRNKGNFPGRFSGRQFSNSRSEMNVSTLELGDSALYLCASTSGAQETQYFGPGTRLLVL.

This clonotype was observed a handful of times. The CDR3 here is CSTIPPPGGADQETQYF. CDR3 in DNA: TGCAGTACCATACCCCCCCCGGGCGGGGCCGATCAAGAGACCCAGTACTTC. The genes are TRBV20-1 and TRBJ2-5; weak D call: TRBD2 (6 bases). This CDR3 is built from 17 residues. V gave up 8 bases and J gave up 2 bases, with 27 bases separating them. Germline assignment: CDR1 DFQATT and CDR2 SNEGSKA (reference sequence).

Ten or more counts support this clonotype. The chain carries TRBV27 and TRBJ2-5; 8 positions agree with TRBD1. CDR1 is MNHEY, CDR2 SMNVEV, per germline (reference sequence). The trim removed 6 bases at V and 6 bases at J, leaving 6 bases unmatched. The CDR3 sequence is 13 residues long. CDR3 sequence reads: CASSPGQGQTQYF. DNA of the CDR3: TGTGCCAGCAGCCCCGGACAGGGTCAGACCCAGTACTTC.

This clonotype was observed at least ten times. This chain uses TRBV4-3 with TRBJ2-7; D gene uncertain. Germline loops: CDR1 LGHNA, CDR2 YSLEER. Trimming took off 0 bases at V and 3 bases at J, with 9 bases between the two ends. This CDR3 has 14 amino acids. This CDR3 reads CASSQDQADYEQYF. In DNA form, the CDR3 reads TGCGCCAGCAGCCAAGATCAGGCAGACTACGAGCAGTACTTC.

The J gene is TRBJ2-4, the V gene TRBV30; D unresolved. CDR1 and CDR2 from the germline V gene are GTSNPN and SVGIG (reference sequence). Deletions cut 0 bases from V and 8 bases from J, with 11 bases between. The CDR3 loop spans 13 amino acids. CDR3 sequence (DNA): TGTGCCTGGAGTGTAGGGCCTGTGGACATTCAGTACTTC. Encoded protein: CAWSVGPVDIQYF. Based on the CDR3 plus reference TRBV30 and TRBJ2-4, the full variable domain is SQTIHQWPATLVQPVGSPLSLECTVEGTSNPNLYWYRQAAGRGLQLLFYSVGIGQISSEVPQNLSASRPQDRQFILSSKKLLLSDSGFYLCAWSVGPVDIQYFGAGTRLSVL.

The chain joins TRBV6-5 to TRBJ2-7, with D unclear. This CDR3 contains 13 residues. V lost 6 bases, J lost 6 bases, and 15 bases lay in between. Germline V CDR1 and CDR2: MNHEY, SVGAGI. The CDR3 region is CASRMTPSGEQYF. The CDR3 bases are TGTGCCAGCAGGATGACACCTTCGGGCGAGCAGTACTTC.

This clonotype was seen at least ten times. The genes are TRBV12-3 or TRBV12-4 and TRBJ2-2; D assignment may be TRBD1 or TRBD2 (6 bases each). The V end lost 6 bases, the J end lost 10 bases, and 15 bases lay between the germline ends. The CDR3 length is 13 residues. CDR3 in DNA: TGTGCCAGCAGCACGAACGGGGGCGCGGAGCTGTTTTTT. Amino acid sequence: CASSTNGGAELFF.

This clonotype was detected many times. The chain combines TRBV4-3 with TRBJ1-5; D call uncertain. Germline CDR1 is LGHNA and CDR2 is YSLEER. V gave up 0 bases and J gave up 9 bases, with 15 bases separating them. The CDR3 contains 15 residues. The DNA for the CDR3 is TGCGCCAGCAGCCAAGATCAGGACTTCAGGCGGCCCCAGCATTTT. Encoded protein: CASSQDQDFRRPQHF.

This clonotype was recorded at least ten times. This chain joins TRBV20-1 and TRBJ2-5; a possible D gene is TRBD1 (5 bases). V was cut by 0 bases and J by 2 bases, with 16 bases left in between. CDR1 is DFQATT, CDR2 SNEGSKA, per germline (reference sequence). The CDR3 sequence is 16 residues long. In DNA form, the CDR3 reads TGCAGTGCTAGAGATTTTCCCCAGGGTAATCAAGAGACCCAGTACTTC. Residues: CSARDFPQGNQETQYF.

This clonotype came up many times. The rearrangement uses TRBV5-1 and TRBJ1-2; TRBD1 aligns across 11 bases. The CDR3 is 15 residues long. Germline V gene sequence: CDR1 SGHRS, CDR2 YFSETQ. V gave up 4 bases and J gave up 4 bases; unmatched junction bases: 6. The CDR3 DNA is TGCGCCAGCAGCGCGGGACAGGGGGTGATCTATGGCTACACCTTC. Translating gives CASSAGQGVIYGYTF.

This clonotype has at least ten counts. V usage is TRBV7-2 and J usage is TRBJ1-3, with TRBD1 as a possible D gene (6 bases). Germline CDR1 reads SGHTA; CDR2 reads FQGNSA. CDR3 length: 13 residues. Trimming pared 8 bases from V and 2 bases from J, leaving 10 bases between. The CDR3 reads CASSGEPGNTIYF. CDR3 nucleotide sequence: TGTGCCAGCTCAGGGGAACCTGGAAACACCATATATTTT. Full variable domain (rest looked up from reference TRBV7-2 and TRBJ1-3): GAGVSQSPSNKVTEKGKDVELRCDPISGHTALYWYRQSLGQGLEFLIYFQGNSAPDKSGLPSDRFSAERTGGSVSTLTIQRTQQEDSAVYLCASSGEPGNTIYFGEGSWLTVV.

This clonotype came up many times. The chain couples TRBV20-1 to TRBJ1-1, with a tentative D call TRBD1 (5 bases). The CDR3 length is 13 residues. Germline CDR1 is DFQATT and CDR2 is SNEGSKA (reference sequence). The germline V and J ends were trimmed by 5 bases and 1 base, with 11 bases remaining between them. CDR3 region: CSAPPTGNTEAFF. The CDR3 DNA sequence: TGCAGTGCTCCCCCTACAGGGAACACTGAAGCTTTCTTT.

This clonotype was counted ten times or more. The chain is built from TRBV12-3 or TRBV12-4 and TRBJ2-5, with 8 positions matching TRBD2. The V and J ends lost 2 bases and 5 bases, in that order; junction bases with no gene match: 7. The CDR3 has 15 amino acids. The CDR3 is CASSLSAGGLETQYF. DNA for the CDR3: TGTGCCAGCAGTTTATCGGCGGGGGGTTTGGAGACCCAGTACTTC.

This clonotype has a count of ten or more. The CDR3 reads CASFQSQGAYNEQFF. As DNA, the CDR3 is TGTGCTAGTTTCCAATCTCAGGGGGCCTACAATGAGCAGTTCTTC. The gene calls are TRBV12-5 and TRBJ2-1, with 7 nucleotides matching TRBD1. The J segment lost 2 bases and the V segment lost 8 bases, leaving 9 bases of the junction unmatched. The CDR3 contains 15 residues. Germline values: CDR1 LGHNT, CDR2 FRNRAP.

This clonotype was observed at least ten times. The CDR3 region is CASSLVGPQFF. The CDR3 region has the DNA TGCGCCAGCAGCTTGGTAGGACCGCAGTTCTTC. The chain combines TRBV5-1 with TRBJ2-1, with D unclear. Deletions cut 0 bases from V and 12 bases from J, with 7 bases between. CDR1 and CDR2 from the germline V gene are SGHRS and YFSETQ. CDR3 length: 11 amino acids.

This clonotype has a count of ten or more. V and J are TRBV5-5 and TRBJ2-7; 7 bases are a match to TRBD1. The V gene end was trimmed by 4 bases and the J gene end by 0 bases; junction bases not matched to a gene: 4. CDR1 SGHKS and CDR2 YYEKEE come from the germline V gene (reference sequence). The CDR3 spans 14 residues. This CDR3 reads CASSLTGSSYEQYF. CDR3 bases: TGTGCCAGCAGCCTGACAGGGTCCTCCTACGAGCAGTACTTC.

This clonotype has ten or more counts. V and J are TRBV20-1 and TRBJ2-1, with a possible D match to TRBD2 (6 bases). The CDR3 has 12 residues. CDR1 is DFQATT, CDR2 SNEGSKA, per germline (reference sequence). Between the trimmed V and J ends, which lost 3 bases and 8 bases, there was a span of 11 bases. The CDR3 nucleotides are TGCAGTGCTAGGCAACTAGCCCATGAGCAGTTCTTC. This gives the protein CSARQLAHEQFF.

This clonotype was seen repeatedly, ten times or more. The V and J genes are TRBV5-1 and TRBJ1-2, with 9 bases identical to TRBD1. After removal of 6 bases from V and 7 bases from J, the junction contained 10 bases not matched to a gene. CDR1 SGHRS and CDR2 YFSETQ come from the germline V gene. CDR3 length: 14 amino acids. The DNA for the CDR3 is TGCGCCAGCATGGCGGGACAGGGAGCCGGTGGCTACACCTTC. Protein product: CASMAGQGAGGYTF.

This clonotype was counted ten times or more. The gene calls are TRBV5-1 and TRBJ2-7; TRBD1 aligns across 8 bases. Germline V lookup: CDR1 SGHRS, CDR2 YFSETQ. Losses at the gene ends were 5 bases for V and 5 bases for J; bases not matched to a gene: 9. The CDR3 has 14 amino acids. In DNA form, the CDR3 reads TGCGCCAGCAGACCGGGACAGGTTCGACACGAGCAGTACTTC. Translating gives CASRPGQVRHEQYF.

This clonotype has a count of ten or more. The chain links TRBV20-1 to TRBJ2-5; 8 bases match TRBD2. The V gene end was trimmed by 1 base and the J gene end by 5 bases; junction bases not matched to a gene: 3. The CDR3 sequence is 13 residues long. Germline V lookup: CDR1 DFQATT, CDR2 SNEGSKA (reference sequence). The CDR3 sequence: CSARGASGETQYF. In DNA form, the CDR3 reads TGCAGTGCTAGAGGTGCTAGCGGGGAGACCCAGTACTTC.

This clonotype was observed at least ten times. J is TRBJ2-7 and V is TRBV15; D is perhaps TRBD1 (6 bases). Germline CDR1 LNHNV, CDR2 YYDKDF (reference sequence). The CDR3 runs to 16 residues. Trimming shortened V by 5 bases and J by 3 bases, and 20 bases separated the two germline ends. The CDR3 DNA reads as TGTGCCACCAGCGGACCCCAGGGGTTTGCTGGCTACGAGCAGTACTTC. Residues: CATSGPQGFAGYEQYF.